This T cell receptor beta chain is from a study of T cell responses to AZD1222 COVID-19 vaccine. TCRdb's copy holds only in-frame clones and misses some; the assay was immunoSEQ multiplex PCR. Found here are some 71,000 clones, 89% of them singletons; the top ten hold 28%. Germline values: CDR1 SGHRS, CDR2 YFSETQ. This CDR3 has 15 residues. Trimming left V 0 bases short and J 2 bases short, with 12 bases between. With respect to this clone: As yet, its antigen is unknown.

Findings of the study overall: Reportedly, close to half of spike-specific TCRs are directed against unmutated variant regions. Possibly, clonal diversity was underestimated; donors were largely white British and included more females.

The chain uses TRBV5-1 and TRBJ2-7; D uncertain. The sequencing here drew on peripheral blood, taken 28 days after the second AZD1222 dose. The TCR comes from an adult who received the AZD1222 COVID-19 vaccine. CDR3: CASSLVHTPPYEQYF. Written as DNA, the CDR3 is TGCGCCAGCAGCTTGGTGCACACACCCCCCTACGAGCAGTACTTC.